This TCR beta chain was sequenced in a study of Graves' ophthalmopathy and Graves' hyperthyroidism. Across the study: Ophthalmopathy absent within 18 months of follow-up marked hyperthyroidism as stable.

Note on this clonotype: Antigen unknown. At one end, the junction sequence differs from germline, possibly due to a read error.

The study amplified TCR beta CDR3 regions using RNA transcripts. Second-round multiplex PCR came after a first-round RT-PCR that employed HTBI primers. Each CDR3 protein gets one entry after TCRdb re-called the multiplex PCR reads with MiXCR. This sample has 580,000 or so distinct CDR3 sequences, with 35% to 40% found just once. Points from the study as a whole: The authors also found most expanded thyroid clonotypes above 0.001 frequency in blood. A model built from 13 signatures distinguished ophthalmopathy from stable hyperthyroidism with about 86% sensitivity and 81.08% specificity.

CDR3 length equals 14 residues. Germline V lookup: CDR1 ENHRY, CDR2 SYGVKD. This chain links TRBV10-3 with TRBJ1-6; 7 bases match TRBD1. The specimen sequenced was peripheral blood or thyroid tissue (not recorded which). The sequence was collected from an adult man with Graves' hyperthyroidism. The CDR3: CASSYGQDNSPLHF. CDR3 coding DNA: TGTGCCAGCAGTTACGGACAGGATAATTCACCCCTCCACTTT.